A selection of T cell receptor beta chains follows, all from one sample in a study of metastatic and nonmetastatic thyroid tumors. From the PCR reads, TCRdb re-called clones with MiXCR. The sample contains tens of thousands of clones, about a fifth of which appear only once. Material for sequencing was blood. The receptors here all came from a female donor with papillary thyroid cancer or a benign thyroid nodule (not recorded which). Some clones in this sample may be carry-over from other donors' samples. Each CDR3 is given without its conserved first and last residue. D genes are given only for firm matches. For some rows the clone size is stated as once, few or many, or as a class when expanded; others skip it.

clone size,J gene,D gene,V gene,CDR3 protein
many,TRBJ2-7,.,TRBV2,ASSEGQFSYEQY
medium-sized,TRBJ1-5,.,TRBV6-1,ASSEAGQGNQPQH
.,TRBJ2-5,.,TRBV28,ASSLSFREQY
many,TRBJ1-1,.,TRBV20-1,SAPMNTEAF
few,TRBJ1-2,.,TRBV30,AWSAPGGGYGYT
many,TRBJ1-1,TRBD1,TRBV29-1,SVFSFRGLVTEAF
few,TRBJ2-7,.,TRBV19,ASNPEATYEQY
medium-sized,TRBJ2-7,.,TRBV28,ASSPIGAQEQY
.,TRBJ2-5,TRBD2,TRBV5-1,ASRTGLARETQY
few,TRBJ2-1,.,TRBV6-5,ASSYSGDYNEQF
many,TRBJ2-1,TRBD2,TRBV9,ASSPRLAGGLDEQF
few,TRBJ1-2,.,TRBV12-3/TRBV12-4,ASSSHRKGYGYT
medium-sized,TRBJ1-6,.,TRBV25-1,ASSDGGYNSPLH
.,TRBJ1-1,.,TRBV7-8,ASSGLVKGTGKNTEAF
many,TRBJ2-3,TRBD2,TRBV2,ASSDSSGITDTQY
.,TRBJ2-1,TRBD2,TRBV30,AWSGLAGVENEQF
.,TRBJ1-5,.,TRBV2,ASSEAPPSGQPQH
many,TRBJ1-4,.,TRBV6-1,ASSEEGGGEKLF
many,TRBJ2-7,TRBD1,TRBV18,ASSPTRDRGYEQY
.,TRBJ2-3,.,TRBV4-3,ASSLSARAGAGGTQY
many,TRBJ1-1,.,TRBV6-2/TRBV6-3,ASRPTMGLNTEAF
many,TRBJ1-1,.,TRBV20-1,SANDLEGGPEAF
many,TRBJ2-7,TRBD1,TRBV10-2,ASSGGTGREQY
.,TRBJ2-7,.,TRBV2,ASRVGREADEQY
many,TRBJ2-1,TRBD1,TRBV27,ASSSGDRGRLGKQF